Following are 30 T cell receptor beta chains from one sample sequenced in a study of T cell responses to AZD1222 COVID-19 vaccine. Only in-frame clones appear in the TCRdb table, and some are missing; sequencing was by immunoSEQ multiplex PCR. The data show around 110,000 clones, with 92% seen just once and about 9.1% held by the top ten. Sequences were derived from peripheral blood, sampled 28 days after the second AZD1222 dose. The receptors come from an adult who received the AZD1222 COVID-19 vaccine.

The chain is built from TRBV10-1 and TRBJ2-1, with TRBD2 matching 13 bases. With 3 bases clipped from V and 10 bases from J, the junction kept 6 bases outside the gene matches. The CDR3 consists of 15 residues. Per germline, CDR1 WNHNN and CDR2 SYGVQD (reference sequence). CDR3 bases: TGCGCCAGCAGTGAAGGAATGGGACTAGCGGGGGAGCAGTTCTTC. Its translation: CASSEGMGLAGEQFF.

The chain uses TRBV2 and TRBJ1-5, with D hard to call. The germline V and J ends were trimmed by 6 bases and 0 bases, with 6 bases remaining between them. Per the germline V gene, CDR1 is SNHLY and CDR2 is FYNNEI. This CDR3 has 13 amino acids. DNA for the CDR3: TGTGCCAGCAGGATTTATAGCAATCAGCCCCAGCATTTT. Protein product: CASRIYSNQPQHF. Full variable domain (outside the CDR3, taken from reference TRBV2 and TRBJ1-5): EPEVTQTPSHQVTQMGQEVILRCVPISNHLYFYWYRQILGQKVEFLVSFYNNEISEKSEIFDDQFSVERPDGSNFTLKIRSTKLEDSAMYFCASRIYSNQPQHFGDGTRLSIL.

The CDR3 sequence is CASRVPGRGRGKLFF. The CDR3 nucleotides are TGTGCCAGCAGAGTCCCGGGCAGGGGGCGCGGGAAACTGTTTTTT. This rearrangement joins TRBV27 to TRBJ1-4; 8 bases align to TRBD1. V shed 6 bases, J shed 11 bases, and the junction held 14 bases outside the gene matches. Per the germline V gene, CDR1 is MNHEY and CDR2 is SMNVEV (reference sequence). This CDR3 has 15 residues.

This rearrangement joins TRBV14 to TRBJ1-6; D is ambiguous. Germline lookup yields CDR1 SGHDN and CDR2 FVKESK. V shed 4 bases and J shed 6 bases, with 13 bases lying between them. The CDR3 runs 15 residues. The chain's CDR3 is CASSPGPASNSPLHF. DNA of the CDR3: TGTGCCAGCAGCCCCGGCCCTGCTTCTAATTCACCCCTCCACTTT.

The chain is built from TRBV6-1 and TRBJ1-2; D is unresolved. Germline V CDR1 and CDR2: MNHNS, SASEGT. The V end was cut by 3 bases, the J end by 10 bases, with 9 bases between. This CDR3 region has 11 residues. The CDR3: CASSDIGNYTF. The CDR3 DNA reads TGTGCCAGCAGTGATATAGGAAACTACACCTTC.

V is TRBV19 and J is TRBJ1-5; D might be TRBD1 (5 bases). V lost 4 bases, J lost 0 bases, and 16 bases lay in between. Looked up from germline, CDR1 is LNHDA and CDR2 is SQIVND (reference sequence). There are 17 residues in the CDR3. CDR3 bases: TGTGCCAGTAGTAGGGGGGATACGAGGTATAGCAATCAGCCCCAGCATTTT. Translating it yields CASSRGDTRYSNQPQHF.

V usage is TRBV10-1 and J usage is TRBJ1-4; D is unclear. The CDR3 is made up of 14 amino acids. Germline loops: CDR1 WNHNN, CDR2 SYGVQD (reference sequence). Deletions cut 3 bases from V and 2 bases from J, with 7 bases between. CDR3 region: CASSERSTNEKLFF. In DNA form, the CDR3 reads TGCGCCAGCAGTGAACGGTCGACTAATGAAAAACTGTTTTTT.

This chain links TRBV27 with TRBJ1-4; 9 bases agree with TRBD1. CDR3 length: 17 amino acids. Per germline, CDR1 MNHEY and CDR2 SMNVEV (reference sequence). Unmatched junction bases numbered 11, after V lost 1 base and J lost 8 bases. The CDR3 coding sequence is TGTGCCAGCAGTTTATGGAAGACGGGACAGGGTACCGAAAAACTGTTTTTT. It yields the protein CASSLWKTGQGTEKLFF.

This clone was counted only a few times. CDR3 loop: CASSRAGPVDQPQHF. CDR3 coding DNA: TGTGCCAGCAGTCGGGCGGGTCCGGTGGATCAGCCCCAGCATTTT. The V call is TRBV6-5, the J call TRBJ1-5; D is unclear. The CDR3 is 15 residues long. Trimming took 5 bases from V and 5 from J, leaving 16 bases between them. The V gene's germline CDR1 is MNHEY and CDR2 SVGAGI.

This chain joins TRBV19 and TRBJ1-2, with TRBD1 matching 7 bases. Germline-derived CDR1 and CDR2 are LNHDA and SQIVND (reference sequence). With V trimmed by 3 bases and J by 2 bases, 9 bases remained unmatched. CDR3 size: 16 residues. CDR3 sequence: CASSMDRPSSNYGYTF. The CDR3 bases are TGTGCCAGTAGTATGGACAGGCCCTCCTCCAACTATGGCTACACCTTC. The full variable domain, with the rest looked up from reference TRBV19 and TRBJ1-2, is DGGITQSPKYLFRKEGQNVTLSCEQNLNHDAMYWYRQDPGQGLRLIYYSQIVNDFQKGDIAEGYSVSREKKESFPLTVTSAQKNPTAFYLCASSMDRPSSNYGYTFGSGTRLTVV.

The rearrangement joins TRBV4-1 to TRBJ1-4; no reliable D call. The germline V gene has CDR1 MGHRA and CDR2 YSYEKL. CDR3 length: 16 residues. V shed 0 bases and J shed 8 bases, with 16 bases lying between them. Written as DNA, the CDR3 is TGCGCCAGCAGCCAAGATCGGGCAGCATTCGAAGAAAAACTGTTTTTT. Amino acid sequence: CASSQDRAAFEEKLFF.

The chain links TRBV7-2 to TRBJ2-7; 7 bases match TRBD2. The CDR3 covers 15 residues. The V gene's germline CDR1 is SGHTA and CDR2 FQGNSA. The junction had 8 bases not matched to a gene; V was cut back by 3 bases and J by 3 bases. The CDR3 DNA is TGTGCCAGCAGCTTGGAGATGAGCGGGATCTACGAGCAGTACTTC. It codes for CASSLEMSGIYEQYF. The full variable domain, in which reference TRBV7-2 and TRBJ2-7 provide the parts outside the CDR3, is GAGVSQSPSNKVTEKGKDVELRCDPISGHTALYWYRQSLGQGLEFLIYFQGNSAPDKSGLPSDRFSAERTGGSVSTLTIQRTQQEDSAVYLCASSLEMSGIYEQYFGPGTRLTVT.

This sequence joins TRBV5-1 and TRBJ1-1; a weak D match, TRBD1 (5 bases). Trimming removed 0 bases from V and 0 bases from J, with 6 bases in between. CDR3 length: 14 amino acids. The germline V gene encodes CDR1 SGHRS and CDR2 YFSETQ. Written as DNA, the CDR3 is TGCGCCAGCAGCTTGGGACAGATGAACACTGAAGCTTTCTTT. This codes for CASSLGQMNTEAFF.

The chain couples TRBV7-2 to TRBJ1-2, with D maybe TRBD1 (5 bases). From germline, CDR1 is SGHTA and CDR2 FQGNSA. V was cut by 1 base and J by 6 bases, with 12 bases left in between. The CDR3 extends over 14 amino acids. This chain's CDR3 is CASSLEEGRNGYTF. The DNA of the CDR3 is TGTGCCAGCAGCTTAGAAGAGGGGAGGAATGGCTACACCTTC. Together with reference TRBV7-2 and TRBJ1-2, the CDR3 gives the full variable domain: GAGVSQSPSNKVTEKGKDVELRCDPISGHTALYWYRQSLGQGLEFLIYFQGNSAPDKSGLPSDRFSAERTGGSVSTLTIQRTQQEDSAVYLCASSLEEGRNGYTFGSGTRLTVV.

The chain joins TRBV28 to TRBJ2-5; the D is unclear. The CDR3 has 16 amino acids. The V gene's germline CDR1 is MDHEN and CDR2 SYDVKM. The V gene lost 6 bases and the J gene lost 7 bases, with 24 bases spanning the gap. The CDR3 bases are TGTGCCAGCAGGCCGTTTGAAGGGTCTGGATGGGGGACCCAGTACTTC. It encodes CASRPFEGSGWGTQYF.

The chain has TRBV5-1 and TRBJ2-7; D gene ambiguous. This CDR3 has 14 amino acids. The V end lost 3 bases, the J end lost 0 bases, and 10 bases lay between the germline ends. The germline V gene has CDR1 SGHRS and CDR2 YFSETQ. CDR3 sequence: CASSSDAVSYEQYF. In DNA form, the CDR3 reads TGCGCCAGCAGCTCGGACGCAGTCTCCTACGAGCAGTACTTC. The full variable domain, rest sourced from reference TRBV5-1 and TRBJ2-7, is KAGVTQTPRYLIKTRGQQVTLSCSPISGHRSVSWYQQTPGQGLQFLFEYFSETQRNKGNFPGRFSGRQFSNSRSEMNVSTLELGDSALYLCASSSDAVSYEQYFGPGTRLTVT.

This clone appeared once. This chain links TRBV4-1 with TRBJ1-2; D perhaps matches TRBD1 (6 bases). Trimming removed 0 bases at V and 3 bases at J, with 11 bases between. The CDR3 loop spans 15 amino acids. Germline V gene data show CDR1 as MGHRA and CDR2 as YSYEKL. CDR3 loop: CASSQDRTVYYGYTF. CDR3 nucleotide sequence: TGCGCCAGCAGCCAAGATAGGACAGTGTACTATGGCTACACCTTC.

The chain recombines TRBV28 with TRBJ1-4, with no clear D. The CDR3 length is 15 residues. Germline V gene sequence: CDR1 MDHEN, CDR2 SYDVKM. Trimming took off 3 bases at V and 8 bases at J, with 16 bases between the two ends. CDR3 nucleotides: TGTGCCAGCAGTTTCTCCCCCCCCCTGTCGGAAAAACTGTTTTTT. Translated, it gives CASSFSPPLSEKLFF.

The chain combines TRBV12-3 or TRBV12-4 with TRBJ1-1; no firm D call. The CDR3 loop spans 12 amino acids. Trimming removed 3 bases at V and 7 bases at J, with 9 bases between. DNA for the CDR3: TGTGCCAGCAGTTTTCTGGGCGGTGAAGCTTTCTTT. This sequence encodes CASSFLGGEAFF.

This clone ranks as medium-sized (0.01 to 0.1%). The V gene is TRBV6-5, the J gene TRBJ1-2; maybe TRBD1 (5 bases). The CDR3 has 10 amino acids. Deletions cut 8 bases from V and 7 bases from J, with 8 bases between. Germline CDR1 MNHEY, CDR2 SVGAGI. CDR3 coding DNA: TGTGCCAGCTACGGGGGTGGCTACACCTTC. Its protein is CASYGGGYTF.

The CDR3 sequence is CATSDASGRRQETQYF. The CDR3 DNA is TGTGCCACCAGTGACGCCTCGGGACGCAGACAAGAGACCCAGTACTTC. V gene TRBV24-1 combines with J gene TRBJ2-5; either TRBD1 or TRBD2 may fit D (5 bases each). The V gene's germline CDR1 is KGHDR and CDR2 SFDVKD. The CDR3 is 16 residues long. The germline V and J ends were trimmed by 4 bases and 2 bases, with 16 bases remaining between them.

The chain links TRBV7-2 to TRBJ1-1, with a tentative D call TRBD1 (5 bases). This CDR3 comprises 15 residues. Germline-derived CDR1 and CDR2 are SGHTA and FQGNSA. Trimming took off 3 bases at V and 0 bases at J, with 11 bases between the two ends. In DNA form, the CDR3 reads TGTGCCAGCAGCTTCTTCCCCAGGGTGAACACTGAAGCTTTCTTT. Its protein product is CASSFFPRVNTEAFF. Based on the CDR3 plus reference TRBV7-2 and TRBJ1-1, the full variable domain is GAGVSQSPSNKVTEKGKDVELRCDPISGHTALYWYRQSLGQGLEFLIYFQGNSAPDKSGLPSDRFSAERTGGSVSTLTIQRTQQEDSAVYLCASSFFPRVNTEAFFGQGTRLTVV.

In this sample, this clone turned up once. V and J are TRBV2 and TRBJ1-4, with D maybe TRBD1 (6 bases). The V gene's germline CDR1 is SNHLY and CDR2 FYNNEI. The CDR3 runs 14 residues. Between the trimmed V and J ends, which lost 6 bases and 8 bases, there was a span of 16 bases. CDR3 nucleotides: TGTGCCAGCAGGGGGGCCGGGGGCGTCGAAAAACTGTTTTTT. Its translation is CASRGAGGVEKLFF.

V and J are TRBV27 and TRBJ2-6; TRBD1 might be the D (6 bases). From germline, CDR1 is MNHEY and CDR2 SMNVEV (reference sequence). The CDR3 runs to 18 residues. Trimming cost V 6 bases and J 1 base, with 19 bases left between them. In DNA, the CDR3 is TGTGCCAGCAGCCAAGGGGGAGTAGGTGGTTCTGGGGCCAACGTCCTGACTTTC. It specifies CASSQGGVGGSGANVLTF. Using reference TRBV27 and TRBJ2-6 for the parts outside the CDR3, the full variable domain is EAQVTQNPRYLITVTGKKLTVTCSQNMNHEYMSWYRQDPGLGLRQIYYSMNVEVTDKGDVPEGYKVSRKEKRNFPLILESPSPNQTSLYFCASSQGGVGGSGANVLTFGAGSRLTVL.

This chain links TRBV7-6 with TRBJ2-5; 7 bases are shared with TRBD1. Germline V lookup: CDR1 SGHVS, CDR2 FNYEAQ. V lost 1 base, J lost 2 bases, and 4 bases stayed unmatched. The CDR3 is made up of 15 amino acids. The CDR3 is CASSLEGAPQETQYF. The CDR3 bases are TGTGCCAGCAGCTTAGAGGGGGCCCCACAAGAGACCCAGTACTTC. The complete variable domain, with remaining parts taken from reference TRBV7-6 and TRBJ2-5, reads GAGVSQSPRYKVTKRGQDVALRCDPISGHVSLYWYRQALGQGPEFLTYFNYEAQQDKSGLPNDRFSAERPEGSISTLTIQRTEQRDSAMYRCASSLEGAPQETQYFGPGTRLLVL.

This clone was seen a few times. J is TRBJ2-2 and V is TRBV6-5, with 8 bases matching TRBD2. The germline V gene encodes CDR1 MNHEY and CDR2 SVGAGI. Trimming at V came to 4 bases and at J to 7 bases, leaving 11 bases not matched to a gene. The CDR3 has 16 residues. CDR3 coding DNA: TGTGCCAGCAGTTCCCGGGGGGGTAGTTATATCGGGGAGCTGTTTTTT. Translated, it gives CASSSRGGSYIGELFF.

The CDR3 is CASSPQPNTEAFF. CDR3 in DNA: TGTGCCAGCAGCCCCCAGCCGAACACTGAAGCTTTCTTT. V is TRBV7-9 and J is TRBJ1-1; D remains unclear. The V end was cut by 5 bases, the J end by 1 base, with 8 bases between. Germline V gene lookup returns CDR1 SEHNR and CDR2 FQNEAQ (reference sequence). The CDR3 loop spans 13 amino acids.

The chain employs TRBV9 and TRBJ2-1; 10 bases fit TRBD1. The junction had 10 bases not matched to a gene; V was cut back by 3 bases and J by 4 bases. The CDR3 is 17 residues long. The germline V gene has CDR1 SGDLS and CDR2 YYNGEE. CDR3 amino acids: CASSALSDRGRYNEQFF. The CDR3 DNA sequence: TGTGCCAGCAGCGCCCTTAGTGACAGGGGGCGTTACAATGAGCAGTTCTTC.

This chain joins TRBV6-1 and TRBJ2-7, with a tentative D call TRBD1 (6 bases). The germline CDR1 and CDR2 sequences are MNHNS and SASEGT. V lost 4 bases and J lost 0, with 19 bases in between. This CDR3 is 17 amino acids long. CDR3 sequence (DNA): TGTGCCAGCAGTGTTCACGGGACATCCGCCCCCTCCTACGAGCAGTACTTC. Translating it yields CASSVHGTSAPSYEQYF.

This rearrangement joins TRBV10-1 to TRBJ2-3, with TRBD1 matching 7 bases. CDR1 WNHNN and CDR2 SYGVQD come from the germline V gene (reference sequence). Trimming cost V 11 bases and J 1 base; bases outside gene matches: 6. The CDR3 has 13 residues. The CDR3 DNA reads TGCGCCCGGAAAGGACAGGGCACAGATACGCAGTATTTT. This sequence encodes CARKGQGTDTQYF.